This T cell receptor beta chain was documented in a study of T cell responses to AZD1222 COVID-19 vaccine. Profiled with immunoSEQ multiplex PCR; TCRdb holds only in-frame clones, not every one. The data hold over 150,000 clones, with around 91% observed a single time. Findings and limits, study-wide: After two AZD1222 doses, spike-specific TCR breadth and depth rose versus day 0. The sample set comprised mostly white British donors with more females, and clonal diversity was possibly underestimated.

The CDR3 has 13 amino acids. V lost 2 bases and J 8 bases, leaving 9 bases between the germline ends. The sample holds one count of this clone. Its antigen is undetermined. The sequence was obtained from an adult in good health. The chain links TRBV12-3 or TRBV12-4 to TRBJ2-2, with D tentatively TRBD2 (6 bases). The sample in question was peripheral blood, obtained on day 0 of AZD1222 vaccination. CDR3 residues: CASSLRGSGELFF. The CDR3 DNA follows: TGTGCCAGCAGTTTACGGGGGTCTGGGGAGCTGTTTTTT.